This T cell receptor beta chain was profiled in a study of identical twins. After template switching added a universal primer site, the resulting cDNA carried unique molecular identifiers. TCRdb used MiXCR to reprocess the 5' RACE reads, holding one entry per CDR3 protein. The sample carries around 690,000 distinct CDR3 sequences, around 20% recorded once. The CDR3 covers 17 residues. V trimming: 3 bases; J trimming: 5 bases; junction bases outside the gene matches: 11. This clonotype turned up a few times. Antigen: not known. Study-wide points: Twin pairs' shared out-of-frame alpha sequences were enriched in low generation probability. Invariant T cells like MAIT and iNKT could partly confound the zero-insertion analyses.

These same records also appear under a second study, on T cells expressing NK-cell markers.

This chain connects TRBV12-3 or TRBV12-4 to TRBJ2-2; 8 bases align to TRBD2. This TCR derives from a woman aged 18-29 years in good health. Sequencing was carried out using PBMCs. CDR3 sequence (DNA): TGTGCCAGCAGTTTGCCCGGGCCGGGGGGGCCTACCGGGGAGCTGTTTTTT. Amino acid sequence: CASSLPGPGGPTGELFF.